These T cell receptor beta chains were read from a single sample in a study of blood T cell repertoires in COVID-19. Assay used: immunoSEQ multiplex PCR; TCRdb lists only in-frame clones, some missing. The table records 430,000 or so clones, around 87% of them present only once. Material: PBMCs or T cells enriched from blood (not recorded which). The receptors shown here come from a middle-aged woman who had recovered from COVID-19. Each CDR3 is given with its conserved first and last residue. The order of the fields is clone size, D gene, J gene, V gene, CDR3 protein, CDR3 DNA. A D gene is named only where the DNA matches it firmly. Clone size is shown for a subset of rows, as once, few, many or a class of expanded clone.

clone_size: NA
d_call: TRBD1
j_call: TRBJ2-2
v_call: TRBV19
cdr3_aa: CASTGGWGGELFF
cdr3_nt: TGTGCCAGTACAGGGGGCTGGGGCGGGGAGCTGTTTTTT

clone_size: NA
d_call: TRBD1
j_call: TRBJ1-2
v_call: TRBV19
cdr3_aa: CASSSQGARANYGYTF
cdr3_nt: TGTGCCAGTAGTTCCCAGGGGGCGAGAGCTAACTATGGCTACACCTTC

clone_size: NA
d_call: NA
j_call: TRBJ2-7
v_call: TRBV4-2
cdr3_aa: CASSQGRGEQYF
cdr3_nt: TGTGCCAGCAGCCAAGGGCGGGGCGAGCAGTACTTC

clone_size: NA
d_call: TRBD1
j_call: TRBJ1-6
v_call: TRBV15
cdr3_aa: CATSRGQGAGSPLHF
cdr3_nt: TGTGCCACCAGCAGAGGACAGGGGGCCGGTTCACCCCTCCACTTT

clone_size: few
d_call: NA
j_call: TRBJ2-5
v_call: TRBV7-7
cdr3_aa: CASSLGGRLEGTQYF
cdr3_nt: TGTGCCAGCAGCTTAGGTGGGAGACTAGAAGGGACCCAGTACTTC

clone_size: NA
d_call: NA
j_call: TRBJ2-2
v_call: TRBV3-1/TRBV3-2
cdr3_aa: CASTHSPGELFF
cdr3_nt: TGTGCCAGCACACATAGCCCCGGGGAGCTGTTTTTT

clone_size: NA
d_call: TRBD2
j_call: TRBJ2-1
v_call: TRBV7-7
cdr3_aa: CASSLQLAEGNEQFF
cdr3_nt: TGTGCCAGCAGCTTACAACTAGCGGAAGGAAATGAGCAGTTCTTC

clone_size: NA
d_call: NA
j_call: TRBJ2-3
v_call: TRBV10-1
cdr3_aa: CASRHDRFGGTDTQYF
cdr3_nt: TGCGCCAGCAGGCACGACAGGTTTGGTGGCACAGATACGCAGTATTTT

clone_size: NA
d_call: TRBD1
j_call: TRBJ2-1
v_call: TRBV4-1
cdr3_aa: CASSQDSGTGNEQFF
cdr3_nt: TGCGCCAGCAGCCAGGACTCCGGGACAGGGAATGAGCAGTTCTTC

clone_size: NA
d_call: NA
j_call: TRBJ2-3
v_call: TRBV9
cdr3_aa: CASSVTGTDTQYF
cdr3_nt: TGTGCCAGCAGCGTGACAGGCACAGATACGCAGTATTTT

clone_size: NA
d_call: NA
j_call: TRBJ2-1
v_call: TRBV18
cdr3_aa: CASSPTLAAFNEQFF
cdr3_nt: TGTGCCAGCTCACCAACACTCGCGGCCTTCAATGAGCAGTTCTTC

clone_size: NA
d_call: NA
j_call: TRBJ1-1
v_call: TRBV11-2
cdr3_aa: CASSLAGNTEAFF
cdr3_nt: TGTGCCAGCAGCTTAGCGGGGAACACTGAAGCTTTCTTT

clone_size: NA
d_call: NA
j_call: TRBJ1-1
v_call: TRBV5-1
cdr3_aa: CASSLDIQGTEAFF
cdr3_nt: TGCGCCAGCAGCTTAGACATTCAGGGCACTGAAGCTTTCTTT

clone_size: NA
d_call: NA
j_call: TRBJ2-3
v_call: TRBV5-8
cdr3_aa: CASSLPGSTDTQYF
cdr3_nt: TGTGCCAGCAGCTTACCGGGGAGCACAGATACGCAGTATTTT

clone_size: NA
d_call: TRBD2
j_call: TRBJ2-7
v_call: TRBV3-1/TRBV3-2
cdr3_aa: CASSQGSGRLPYEQYF
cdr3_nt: TGTGCCAGCAGCCAAGGGAGCGGGAGGCTTCCCTACGAGCAGTACTTC

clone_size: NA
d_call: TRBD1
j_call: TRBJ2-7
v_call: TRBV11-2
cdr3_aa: CASSLGQSYEQYF
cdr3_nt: TGTGCCAGCAGCTTGGGACAGTCCTACGAGCAGTACTTC

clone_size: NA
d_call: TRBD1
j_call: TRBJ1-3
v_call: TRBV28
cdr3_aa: CASSTGGSGNTIYF
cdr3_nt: TGTGCCAGCAGTACAGGGGGCTCTGGAAACACCATATATTTT

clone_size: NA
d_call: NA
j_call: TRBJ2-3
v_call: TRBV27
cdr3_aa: CASSLRSDTQYF
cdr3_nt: TGTGCCAGCAGTTTGAGATCAGATACGCAGTATTTT

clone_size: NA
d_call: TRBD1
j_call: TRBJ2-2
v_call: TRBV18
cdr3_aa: CASSPVWQGANTGELFF
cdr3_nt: TGTGCCAGCTCACCAGTGTGGCAGGGGGCGAACACCGGGGAGCTGTTTTTT

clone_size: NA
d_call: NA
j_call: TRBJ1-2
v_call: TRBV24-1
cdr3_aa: CATSAGSYGYTF
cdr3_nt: TGTGCCACCAGTGCTGGGAGCTATGGCTACACCTTC

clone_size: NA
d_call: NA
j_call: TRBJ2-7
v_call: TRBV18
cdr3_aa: CASSATSPGSYEQYF
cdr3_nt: TGTGCCAGCTCAGCCACTTCCCCGGGTTCCTACGAGCAGTACTTC

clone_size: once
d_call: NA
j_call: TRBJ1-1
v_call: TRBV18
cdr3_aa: CASSPNSDYPPNTEAFF
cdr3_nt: TGTGCCAGCTCACCAAATTCGGACTACCCACCTAACACTGAAGCTTTCTTT

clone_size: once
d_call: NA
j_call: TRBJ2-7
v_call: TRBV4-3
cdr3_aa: CASSQALAREYEQYF
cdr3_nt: TGCGCCAGCAGCCAAGCGCTAGCGCGAGAATACGAGCAGTACTTC

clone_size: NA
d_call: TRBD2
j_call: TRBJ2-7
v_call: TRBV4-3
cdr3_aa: CASSQELAGASLLYEQYF
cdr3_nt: TGCGCCAGCAGCCAGGAACTAGCGGGAGCCTCACTGCTCTACGAGCAGTACTTC

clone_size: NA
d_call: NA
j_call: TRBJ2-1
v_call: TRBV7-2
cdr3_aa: CASSLFSGNYNEQFF
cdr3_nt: TGTGCCAGCAGCTTATTTAGCGGTAACTACAATGAGCAGTTCTTC

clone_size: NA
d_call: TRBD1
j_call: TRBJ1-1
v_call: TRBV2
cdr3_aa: CASRMTGMNTEAFF
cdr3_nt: TGTGCCAGCAGGATGACAGGGATGAACACTGAAGCTTTCTTT

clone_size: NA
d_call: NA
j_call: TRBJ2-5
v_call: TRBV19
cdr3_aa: CASSIDQETQYF
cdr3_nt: TGTGCCAGTAGTATCGACCAAGAGACCCAGTACTTC

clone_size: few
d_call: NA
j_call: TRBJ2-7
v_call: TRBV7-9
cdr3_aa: CASSEPSGLASYEQYF
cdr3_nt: TGTGCCAGCAGCGAACCCTCGGGACTCGCGTCCTACGAGCAGTACTTC

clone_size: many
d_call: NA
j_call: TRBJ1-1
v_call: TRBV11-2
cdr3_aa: CASSFVSAAQAFF
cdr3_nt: TGTGCCAGCAGCTTCGTCTCGGCAGCGCAAGCTTTCTTT